The next 2 T cell receptor beta chains were all read from a single sample in a study of cytomegalovirus exposure and HLA in healthy donors. Vbeta (60) and Jbeta (13) primers were used in the PCR. Sequencing used immunoSEQ multiplex PCR; TCRdb keeps in-frame clones, though not all of them. The repertoire consists of about 130,000 clones, with 80% occurring once and the leading ten covering approximately 1.2%. What was sequenced was PBMCs. The receptors come from a female donor in good health and CMV-seronegative.

Only one count was recorded for this clone. The rearrangement joins TRBV9 to TRBJ1-1; 7 positions match TRBD1. Trimming took 3 bases from V and 5 from J; bases not matched to a gene: 4. This CDR3 is built from 13 residues. Germline CDR1 and CDR2: SGDLS and YYNGEE. The CDR3 nucleotides read TGTGCCAGCAGCGCAACAGGGGAGACTGAAGCTTTCTTT. Its protein is CASSATGETEAFF. The whole variable domain, remainder taken from reference TRBV9 and TRBJ1-1, is DSGVTQTPKHLITATGQRVTLRCSPRSGDLSVYWYQQSLDQGLQFLIQYYNGEERAKGNILERFSAQQFPDLHSELNLSSLELGDSALYFCASSATGETEAFFGQGTRLTVV.

V and J are TRBV15 and TRBJ2-5, with 14 bases matching TRBD2. V trimming: 1 base; J trimming: 4 bases; junction bases outside the gene matches: 2. Germline loops: CDR1 LNHNV, CDR2 YYDKDF (reference sequence). The CDR3 runs to 16 residues. For the CDR3, the DNA is TGTGCCACCAGCAGAGGGACTAGCGGGAGGTCAGAGACCCAGTACTTC. This encodes CATSRGTSGRSETQYF.